The 25 T cell receptor beta chains below were found in one sample sequenced in a study of beta chain features in type 1 diabetes. These receptors' targets are unknown. Notes on the study in general: TCRB CDR3s from Type 1 diabetes patients were moderately but significantly shorter in all four CD4+ subsets.

The study reverse transcribed the entire isolated RNA, so it sequenced expressed TCRB transcripts. Repertoires were generated with immunoSEQ multiplex PCR, while TCRdb's copy carries only in-frame clones and drops some. The data contain about 650,000 clones, 9.5% to 15% of them singletons. Sequencing was carried out using naive CD4+ T cells from blood. Source of these receptors: a man younger than 45 with type 1 diabetes.

This clone was recorded a few times. V usage is TRBV14 and J usage is TRBJ2-7, with 7 positions matching TRBD2. This CDR3 contains 16 residues. With V trimmed by 4 bases and J by 5 bases, 14 bases remained unmatched. Looked up from germline, CDR1 is SGHDN and CDR2 is FVKESK. The CDR3 loop reads CASSPSLGRGGNEQYF. In nucleotides, the CDR3 is TGTGCCAGCAGCCCCTCCCTGGGGAGGGGAGGGAACGAGCAGTACTTC. Looking up the rest from reference TRBV14 and TRBJ2-7 gives the full variable domain: EAGVTQFPSHSVIEKGQTVTLRCDPISGHDNLYWYRRVMGKEIKFLLHFVKESKQDESGMPNNRFLAERTGGTYSTLKVQPAELEDSGVYFCASSPSLGRGGNEQYFGPGTRLTVT.

This clone was counted only a few times. The chain carries TRBV18 and TRBJ1-1, with D perhaps TRBD1 (5 bases). Germline V gene data show CDR1 as KGHSH and CDR2 as LQKENI. This CDR3 region has 13 residues. Trimming left V 5 bases short and J 1 base short, with 8 bases between. The CDR3 DNA sequence: TGTGCCAGCTCATGGGGCGAGAACACTGAAGCTTTCTTT. Translation: CASSWGENTEAFF.

The genes are TRBV19 and TRBJ1-6; TRBD1 aligns across 8 bases. V dropped 3 bases and J dropped 7; count of bases not matched to a gene: 8. Germline CDR1 reads LNHDA; CDR2 reads SQIVND (reference sequence). The CDR3 runs 16 residues. This CDR3 is CASSMEWRQGNSPLHF. CDR3 in DNA: TGTGCCAGTAGTATGGAATGGAGACAGGGGAATTCACCCCTCCACTTT.

The V call is TRBV12-5, the J call TRBJ1-4; possible D gene TRBD1, 5 bases. Trimming removed 8 bases from V and 8 bases from J, with 18 bases in between. The germline CDR1 and CDR2 sequences are LGHNT and FRNRAP. This CDR3 region has 14 residues. The CDR3 sequence is CASSPTGVGEKLFF. For the CDR3, the DNA is TGTGCTAGTTCTCCTACAGGCGTAGGCGAAAAACTGTTTTTT.

This clone was found a few times. This sample also contains other DNA sequences that code for the same CDR3. The chain joins TRBV18 to TRBJ2-3; the D gene is possibly TRBD1 (5 bases). V was cut by 3 bases and J by 5 bases, with 9 bases left in between. Germline assignment: CDR1 KGHSH and CDR2 LQKENI. This CDR3 region has 13 residues. The CDR3 DNA follows: TGTGCCAGCTCACCTCAAGGGGAAGATACGCAGTATTTT. Translation: CASSPQGEDTQYF.

In its sample, this clone was seen a few times. The chain combines TRBV9 with TRBJ2-2; 8 bases are a match to TRBD1. The CDR3 runs 17 residues. Germline V gene data show CDR1 as SGDLS and CDR2 as YYNGEE. V was clipped by 2 bases and J by 7 bases; unmatched bases: 13. Here the CDR3 reads CASSVTWTGPTYGELFF. Here the CDR3 DNA reads TGTGCCAGCAGCGTTACCTGGACAGGGCCTACCTACGGGGAGCTGTTTTTT.

The chain couples TRBV29-1 to TRBJ1-2, with TRBD1 matching over 7 bases. There are 13 residues in the CDR3. Germline CDR1 reads SQVTM; CDR2 reads ANQGSEA. V shed 4 bases, J shed 5 bases, and the junction held 7 bases outside the gene matches. CDR3 nucleotide sequence: TGCAGCGTTGTTTCCAGGGGGGGATATGGCTACACCTTC. Translation: CSVVSRGGYGYTF.

Notes on this clone: Other DNA sequences of this sample code for an identical CDR3. The rearrangement uses TRBV7-2 and TRBJ1-5; a possible D gene is TRBD1 (5 bases). The V and J ends lost 5 bases and 5 bases respectively, with 10 bases between them. CDR1 SGHTA and CDR2 FQGNSA come from the germline V gene. The CDR3 extends over 13 amino acids. CDR3: CASSPGGDQPQHF. The CDR3 coding sequence is TGTGCCAGCAGCCCCGGGGGGGATCAGCCCCAGCATTTT.

The CDR3 sequence is CASIGATGHRSYEQYF. The CDR3 DNA sequence: TGTGCCAGCATCGGGGCCACGGGACACCGCTCCTACGAGCAGTACTTC. The V and J genes are TRBV2 and TRBJ2-7; D might be TRBD1 (6 bases). Per germline, CDR1 SNHLY and CDR2 FYNNEI. Deletions cut 7 bases from V and 0 bases from J, with 19 bases between. The CDR3 is made up of 16 amino acids.

The V and J genes are TRBV6-5 and TRBJ1-4, with D possibly matching TRBD1 (6 bases). The CDR3 sequence is 15 residues long. Trimming shortened V by 7 bases and J by 0 bases, and 12 bases separated the two germline ends. Germline V gene sequence: CDR1 MNHEY, CDR2 SVGAGI. In DNA form, the CDR3 reads TGTGCCAGCAACAGAGGGGGGACAACTAATGAAAAACTGTTTTTT. Residues: CASNRGGTTNEKLFF.

In its sample, this clone was seen a few times. J is TRBJ2-3 and V is TRBV9; the match to TRBD2 covers 12 bases. Germline V gives CDR1 SGDLS, CDR2 YYNGEE. The CDR3 length is 16 residues. V dropped 1 base and J dropped 6; count of bases not matched to a gene: 6. CDR3 protein: CASSVLAGGHGDTQYF. The CDR3 DNA follows: TGTGCCAGCAGCGTACTAGCGGGGGGGCACGGGGATACGCAGTATTTT.

The chain couples TRBV4-3 to TRBJ1-2, with 8 bases that match TRBD1. With 2 bases clipped from V and 2 bases from J, the junction kept 16 bases outside the gene matches. There are 19 residues in the CDR3. CDR1 and CDR2 (germline): LGHNA, YSLEER. CDR3: CASSQFDGQGTLVNYGYTF. In nucleotides, the CDR3 is TGCGCCAGCAGCCAATTTGACGGACAGGGCACATTGGTAAACTATGGCTACACCTTC.

The chain joins TRBV2 to TRBJ1-6, with D possibly matching TRBD1 (6 bases). V shed 6 bases and J shed 5 bases, with 14 bases lying between them. The CDR3 has 15 residues. Germline V gene data show CDR1 as SNHLY and CDR2 as FYNNEI. CDR3 nucleotides: TGTGCCAGCAGCCGGACAGCCCCTGATAATTCACCCCTCCACTTT. The encoded protein is CASSRTAPDNSPLHF.

In this sample, this clone turned up a few times. The V gene is TRBV5-6, the J gene TRBJ1-5; no definite D call. From germline, CDR1 is SGHDT and CDR2 YYEEEE. CDR3 length: 14 amino acids. The V end was cut by 2 bases, the J end by 2 bases, with 8 bases between. CDR3 in DNA: TGTGCCAGCAGCTTATCGAGCGGCAATCAGCCCCAGCATTTT. The encoded protein is CASSLSSGNQPQHF.

This chain links TRBV2 with TRBJ2-5; 9 nucleotides align to TRBD1. CDR1 SNHLY and CDR2 FYNNEI come from the germline V gene. With 5 bases clipped from V and 5 bases from J, the junction kept 9 bases outside the gene matches. The CDR3 is 15 amino acids. The CDR3 region is CASSIQGAERETQYF. In nucleotides, the CDR3 is TGTGCCAGCAGTATACAGGGGGCTGAGCGGGAGACCCAGTACTTC. Supplemented by reference TRBV2 and TRBJ2-5, the full variable domain reads EPEVTQTPSHQVTQMGQEVILRCVPISNHLYFYWYRQILGQKVEFLVSFYNNEISEKSEIFDDQFSVERPDGSNFTLKIRSTKLEDSAMYFCASSIQGAERETQYFGPGTRLLVL.

J is TRBJ2-7 and V is TRBV7-9; D is uncertain. The V and J ends lost 5 bases and 6 bases respectively, with 14 bases between them. Germline V gene data show CDR1 as SEHNR and CDR2 as FQNEAQ (reference sequence). There are 13 residues in the CDR3. In DNA, the CDR3 is TGTGCCAGCAGCGCGGCAGGACCGGGCGAGCAGTACTTC. It is translated as CASSAAGPGEQYF.

This chain's CDR3 is CASSPHGGQIYEQYF. In nucleotides, the CDR3 is TGTGCCAGCAGCCCCCATGGAGGACAGATCTACGAGCAGTACTTC. The V and J genes are TRBV7-9 and TRBJ2-7; TRBD1 might be the D (6 bases). V lost 5 bases and J 3 bases, leaving 17 bases between the germline ends. This CDR3 comprises 15 residues. The germline CDR1 and CDR2 sequences are SEHNR and FQNEAQ (reference sequence).

On this clone itself: Other nucleotide sequences in the sample specify the same CDR3. The chain uses TRBV29-1 and TRBJ1-1, with 8 bases lining up with TRBD1. V lost 6 bases and J lost 1; bases outside the gene matches: 4. CDR1 is SQVTM, CDR2 ANQGSEA, per germline. This CDR3 region has 13 residues. The CDR3 here is CSVSGQENTEAFF. The CDR3 DNA reads TGCAGCGTGTCGGGACAGGAGAACACTGAAGCTTTCTTT.

This clone has just a few counts. This chain links TRBV7-9 with TRBJ2-2; 8 bases line up with TRBD2. V was clipped by 5 bases and J by 0 bases; unmatched bases: 8. This CDR3 is built from 17 residues. Germline CDR1 SEHNR, CDR2 FQNEAQ (reference sequence). This CDR3 reads CASSPPGGLANTGELFF. Written as DNA, the CDR3 is TGTGCCAGCAGCCCTCCGGGGGGGCTTGCGAACACCGGGGAGCTGTTTTTT.

This clone has more than one count but fewer than ten. The chain has TRBV7-9 and TRBJ1-5; perhaps TRBD1 as D (5 bases). V was trimmed by 3 bases and J by 7 bases, leaving 10 bases between them. This CDR3 has 13 residues. CDR1 SEHNR and CDR2 FQNEAQ come from the germline V gene (reference sequence). The CDR3: CASSLGELQPQHF. Here the CDR3 DNA reads TGTGCCAGCAGCTTGGGGGAGTTGCAGCCCCAGCATTTT.

This clone was observed a few times. The same CDR3 is also encoded by other DNA sequences in this sample. The chain carries TRBV28 and TRBJ2-5; D uncertain. Between the trimmed V and J ends, which lost 5 bases and 2 bases, there was a span of 6 bases. This CDR3 comprises 12 residues. The germline gives CDR1 MDHEN, CDR2 SYDVKM. The CDR3 nucleotides are TGTGCCAGCAGTCCGGGTCAAGAGACCCAGTACTTC. This sequence encodes CASSPGQETQYF.

The chain combines TRBV7-2 with TRBJ2-1, with D perhaps TRBD1 or TRBD2 (6 bases each). Germline V lookup: CDR1 SGHTA, CDR2 FQGNSA. V lost 1 base to trimming and J lost 9 bases, with 10 bases between them. This CDR3 is built from 13 residues. The CDR3 sequence is CASSLEGGGEQFF. The CDR3 bases are TGTGCCAGCAGCTTAGAAGGGGGAGGTGAGCAGTTCTTC.

In its sample, this clone was seen a few times. The chain uses TRBV9 and TRBJ2-5; D tentatively fits TRBD1 or TRBD2 (5 bases each). Germline V gene data show CDR1 as SGDLS and CDR2 as YYNGEE. The CDR3 is made up of 15 amino acids. Trimming cost V 0 bases and J 0 bases, with 9 bases left between them. The CDR3 DNA sequence: TGTGCCAGCAGCGTAGAGGGGAGTAACCAAGAGACCCAGTACTTC. Its translation: CASSVEGSNQETQYF.

This sequence joins TRBV5-1 and TRBJ2-5; TRBD2 matches at 10 bases. CDR1 SGHRS and CDR2 YFSETQ come from the germline V gene. The CDR3 consists of 18 residues. The trim removed 1 base at V and 5 bases at J, leaving 14 bases unmatched. The CDR3 sequence: CASSLMGTSGAPRETQYF. CDR3 bases: TGCGCCAGCAGCTTGATGGGAACTAGCGGGGCCCCGAGGGAGACCCAGTACTTC.

This clone was seen only a few times. The chain uses TRBV2 and TRBJ1-2; 9 bases line up with TRBD1. J lost 7 bases, V lost 6 bases, and 9 bases had no gene match. CDR1 SNHLY and CDR2 FYNNEI come from the germline V gene. The length of the CDR3 is 14 residues. This chain's CDR3 is CASSAGQGRGGYTF. For the CDR3, the DNA is TGTGCCAGCAGCGCTGGACAGGGGCGTGGTGGCTACACCTTC.